The clone carrying this T cell receptor beta chain was seen a few times. As yet, its antigen is unknown. CDR1 KGHSH and CDR2 LQKENI come from the germline V gene. CDR3 length: 15 residues. V was pared by 3 bases and J by 2 bases, with 6 bases of the junction left unmatched. These data belong to a study of T cell repertoires in aging, cancer and after chemotherapy. Study details: The full dataset contained several million TCR reads.

Rearranged V-D-J TRB sequences were amplified with a mixed TRB-A/B primer pool. TCRdb passed the multiplex PCR reads through MiXCR, listing each CDR3 protein once. The table has 1,500 to 2,500 distinct CDR3 sequences, 17% seen once. Whole-study findings and limits: These repertoire data do not allow conclusions about immunological memory after chemotherapy. Compared with age-matched healthy donors, untreated hematological or solid cancer patients showed higher blood TCR clonality. Median generation probability rose over the chemotherapy interval in each cancer cohort, suggesting rebound thymic output.

Peripheral blood genomic DNA, not sorted cells or RNA, was the template. The sample taken for sequencing was blood. The clonotype originates from a human donor with a solid tumor. The chain is built from TRBV18 and TRBJ2-5; TRBD1 agrees at 7 bases. The CDR3 DNA sequence: TGTGCCAGCTCACCCGGGGACAGTCTACAAGAGACCCAGTACTTC. It codes for CASSPGDSLQETQYF.